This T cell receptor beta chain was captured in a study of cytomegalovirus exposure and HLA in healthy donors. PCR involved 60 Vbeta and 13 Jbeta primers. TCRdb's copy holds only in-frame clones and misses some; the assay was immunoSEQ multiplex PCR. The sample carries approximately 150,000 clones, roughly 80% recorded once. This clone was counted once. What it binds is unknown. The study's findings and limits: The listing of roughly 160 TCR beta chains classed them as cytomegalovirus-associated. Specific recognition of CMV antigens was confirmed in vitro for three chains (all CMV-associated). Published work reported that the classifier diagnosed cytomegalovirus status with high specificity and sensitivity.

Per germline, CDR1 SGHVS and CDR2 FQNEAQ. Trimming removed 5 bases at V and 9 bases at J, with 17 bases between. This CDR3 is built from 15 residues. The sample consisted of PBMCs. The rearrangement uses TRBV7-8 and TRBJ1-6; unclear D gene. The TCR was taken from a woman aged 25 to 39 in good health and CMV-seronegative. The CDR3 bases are TGTGCCAGCAGCCGTATGGGAGTAGTCTTTTCACCCCTCCACTTT. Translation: CASSRMGVVFSPLHF.